Shown below are 27 T cell receptor beta chains from a single sample sequenced in a study of T cell clonality in common variable immunodeficiency. Sequencing was performed with immunoSEQ multiplex PCR; in TCRdb, only in-frame clones are kept and a portion is missing. The sample is made up of tens of thousands of clones, none counted only once. Source material: peripheral blood mononuclear cells. Source of these receptors: a person aged 18-69 years in good health.

This clone was seen many times. The read gets to within 3 residues of the CDR3 end, and the germline J gene fills in the rest. The chain combines TRBV5-1 with TRBJ1-5; 12 positions match TRBD1. The ends lost 4 bases at V and 2 bases at J; junction bases unmatched: 4. Per germline, CDR1 SGHRS and CDR2 YFSETQ. The CDR3 loop spans 16 amino acids. The CDR3 reads CASSPGTGGGNQPQHF. The CDR3 bases that were read are TGCGCCAGCAGCCCCGGGACAGGGGGCGGCAATCAGCCC.

This clone was recorded at least ten times. The read is 3 residues too short to cover the CDR3 end, so that end is filled in from the germline J gene. V usage is TRBV7-2 and J usage is TRBJ1-5; TRBD1 might be the D (6 bases). The CDR3 loop spans 14 amino acids. Germline lookup yields CDR1 SGHTA and CDR2 FQGNSA. The V gene lost 6 bases and the J gene lost 4 bases, with 13 bases spanning the gap. The CDR3 DNA, read in part, is TGTGCCAGCAGTACCTACAGGGCAAATCAGCCC. Protein sequence: CASSTYRANQP. The CDR3 in full is CASSTYRANQPQHF.

In this sample, this clone turned up many times. The covered CDR3 bases are TGCAGCGTTTCAGGGTGGAACACTGAA. Translated, it gives CSVSGWNTE. Given in full, the CDR3 is CSVSGWNTEAFF. The gene calls are TRBV29-1 and TRBJ1-1; D might be TRBD1 (5 bases). Coverage ceases 3 residues before the CDR3 finishes, and the germline J gene fills in the end. Per germline, CDR1 SQVTM and CDR2 ANQGSEA. The CDR3 is 12 amino acids. Trimming left V 5 bases short and J 1 base short, with 8 bases between.

This clone was observed many times. The CDR3 goes on 3 residues after the read ends, and that part is filled in from the germline J gene. This sequence joins TRBV18 and TRBJ2-1; perhaps TRBD1 as D (7 bases). CDR1 is KGHSH and CDR2 is LQKENI in the germline V gene. Trimming cost V 0 bases and J 7 bases, with 19 bases left between them. The CDR3 sequence is 17 residues long. The CDR3 bases that were read are TGTGCCAGCTCACCACCTGGACAGGAGGGTTATACGAATGAG. Its protein product is CASSPPGQEGYTNE. The complete CDR3 protein is CASSPPGQEGYTNEQFF.

There are many counts of this clone. The read comes to an end 3 residues before the CDR3 does, leaving the germline J gene to fill in the end. The chain employs TRBV20-1 and TRBJ2-3, with D perhaps TRBD2 (7 bases). The CDR3 extends over 13 amino acids. Germline V gives CDR1 DFQATT, CDR2 SNEGSKA (reference sequence). The CDR3 here is CSALGGDTNTQYF. CDR3 bases read: TGCAGTGCCCTAGGGGGGGACACCAACACG.

Many counts were recorded for this clone. The read stops 3 residues short of the end of the CDR3; the missing end is completed from the germline J gene. Different DNA sequences within this sample yield the same CDR3. The genes are TRBV4-1 and TRBJ1-5; 7 bases match TRBD1. The V gene's germline CDR1 is MGHRA and CDR2 YSYEKL. V dropped 0 bases and J dropped 5; count of bases not matched to a gene: 10. This CDR3 spans 17 amino acids. Incomplete CDR3 DNA: TGCGCCAGCAGCCAAGAATTCGGAACAGGGGAGGATCAGCCC. Protein sequence: CASSQEFGTGEDQP. The full-length CDR3 reads as CASSQEFGTGEDQPQHF.

In this sample, this clone turned up many times. The read is 3 residues too short to cover the CDR3 end, so that end is filled in from the germline J gene. The gene calls are TRBV7-9 and TRBJ1-2; TRBD1 might be the D (5 bases). Per germline, CDR1 SEHNR and CDR2 FQNEAQ (reference sequence). CDR3 length: 12 residues. V was cut by 1 base and J by 7 bases, with 7 bases left in between. The CDR3 sequence: CASSLGQTGYTF. Incomplete CDR3 DNA: TGTGCCAGCAGCTTAGGACAGACTGGC. Drawing the rest from reference TRBV7-9 and TRBJ1-2, the complete variable domain is DTGVSQNPRHKITKRGQNVTFRCDPISEHNRLYWYRQTLGQGPEFLTYFQNEAQLEKSRLLSDRFSAERPKGSFSTLEIQRTEQGDSAMYLCASSLGQTGYTFGSGTRLTVV.

This clone appeared many times. The CDR3 bases that were read are TGTGCCAGCAGCTCCCCGACAGGGTGGACCGGGGAG. The encoded protein is CASSSPTGWTGE. The full CDR3 is CASSSPTGWTGELFF. This sequence joins TRBV11-2 and TRBJ2-2, with TRBD1 identical over 7 bases. The observed sequence ends 3 residues before the CDR3 terminus, with the missing tail filled in from the germline J gene. This CDR3 has 15 residues. V gave up 4 bases and J gave up 5 bases; unmatched junction bases: 7. Germline CDR1 is SGHAT and CDR2 is FQNNGV.

This clone appeared many times. The CDR3 is cut off 3 residues early in the read; its end comes from the germline J gene. The J gene is TRBJ2-7, the V gene TRBV20-1, with 7 positions matching TRBD1. The CDR3 totals 14 residues. The trim removed 6 bases at V and 0 bases at J, leaving 8 bases unmatched. CDR1 is DFQATT, CDR2 SNEGSKA, per germline (reference sequence). This CDR3 reads CSAPDRISSYEQYF. CDR3 bases read: TGCAGTGCACCGGACAGGATCAGCTCCTACGAG.

This clone was counted many times. The observed sequence ends 3 residues before the CDR3 terminus, with the missing tail filled in from the germline J gene. The chain links TRBV7-2 to TRBJ1-1; D gene ambiguous. The germline V gene has CDR1 SGHTA and CDR2 FQGNSA. This CDR3 is built from 15 residues. The V gene lost 5 bases and the J gene lost 6 bases, with 19 bases spanning the gap. The chain's CDR3 is CASSPEAVRGPEAFF. The sequenced part of the CDR3 DNA is TGTGCCAGCAGCCCCGAGGCCGTCCGGGGTCCTGAA. The full variable domain, in which reference TRBV7-2 and TRBJ1-1 provide the parts outside the CDR3, is GAGVSQSPSNKVTEKGKDVELRCDPISGHTALYWYRQSLGQGLEFLIYFQGNSAPDKSGLPSDRFSAERTGGSVSTLTIQRTQQEDSAVYLCASSPEAVRGPEAFFGQGTRLTVV.

This clone was recorded many times. The read gets to within 3 residues of the CDR3 end, and the germline J gene fills in the rest. This rearrangement joins TRBV7-2 to TRBJ2-3, with 7 bases lining up with TRBD2. V lost 3 bases and J lost 2; bases outside the gene matches: 5. The germline V gene encodes CDR1 SGHTA and CDR2 FQGNSA. This CDR3 contains 15 residues. CDR3 residues: CASSFRLAPTDTQYF. CDR3 bases read: TGTGCCAGCAGCTTTAGACTAGCCCCCACAGATACG.

This clone appeared a few times. From the germline J gene comes the end of the CDR3, since the read stops 3 residues before it. The chain joins TRBV11-3 to TRBJ2-5; the match to TRBD1 covers 10 bases. CDR1 is SGHNT, CDR2 YENEEA, per germline. The CDR3 extends over 14 amino acids. V lost 5 bases to trimming and J lost 5 bases; unmatched junction nucleotides: 5. The DNA read from the CDR3 is TGTGCCAGCAGCCATTCGACAGGGGGCGAGACC. Translated: CASSHSTGGET. The CDR3 in its entirety is CASSHSTGGETQYF.

This clone was seen at least ten times. Here the CDR3 reads CASSPNSLSNYGYTF. The sequenced CDR3 bases are TGTGCCAGCAGCCCGAACAGCCTTTCTAACTATGGC. This chain connects TRBV7-6 to TRBJ1-2; no firm D call. The CDR3 end falls 3 residues outside the read, so it is completed with the germline J gene. The V gene lost 5 bases and the J gene lost 0 bases, with 13 bases spanning the gap. This CDR3 spans 15 amino acids. Germline-derived CDR1 and CDR2 are SGHVS and FNYEAQ.

This clone has a count of ten or more. With the read ending 3 residues before the CDR3 end, the germline J gene is used to fill in that end. The V and J genes are TRBV9 and TRBJ2-5; D uncertain. From germline, CDR1 is SGDLS and CDR2 YYNGEE. Trimming stripped 4 bases from V and 0 bases from J, with 16 bases between. The length of the CDR3 is 16 residues. The covered CDR3 bases are TGTGCCAGCAGCTCCACGCCCACACAGTACCAAGAGACC. Translating gives CASSSTPTQYQET. The CDR3 in full is CASSSTPTQYQETQYF.

This clone occurred a few times. The read finishes 3 residues shy of the CDR3 end, and the germline J gene is used to complete it. The chain has TRBV5-1 and TRBJ2-1, with D possibly being TRBD2 (7 bases). The CDR3 runs to 14 residues. Between the trimmed V and J ends, which lost 4 bases and 8 bases, there was a span of 16 bases. Germline CDR1 and CDR2: SGHRS and YFSETQ. The covered CDR3 bases are TGCGCCAGCAGCACCATTTCGGGGGGCGATGAG. It is translated as CASSTISGGDE. In full, the CDR3 is CASSTISGGDEQFF.

This clone was detected only a few times. The observed sequence ends 3 residues before the CDR3 terminus, with the missing tail filled in from the germline J gene. The chain combines TRBV7-9 with TRBJ2-5; tentative D call: TRBD1 (5 bases). Trimming pared 4 bases from V and 2 bases from J, leaving 11 bases between. Germline lookup yields CDR1 SEHNR and CDR2 FQNEAQ (reference sequence). The CDR3 covers 14 residues. CDR3 bases read: TGTGCCAGCAGCTACAGGCCCAGGCAAGAGACC. This codes for CASSYRPRQET. The whole CDR3 is CASSYRPRQETQYF. The whole variable domain, filled in from reference TRBV7-9 and TRBJ2-5, reads DTGVSQNPRHKITKRGQNVTFRCDPISEHNRLYWYRQTLGQGPEFLTYFQNEAQLEKSRLLSDRFSAERPKGSFSTLEIQRTEQGDSAMYLCASSYRPRQETQYFGPGTRLLVL.

The CDR3 DNA, read in part, is TGTGCCAGCAGCTTAACCAGGGGTCCCTACGAG. Residues: CASSLTRGPYE. The entire CDR3 protein reads CASSLTRGPYEQYF. The chain recombines TRBV7-2 with TRBJ2-7, with a weak D call TRBD1 (6 bases). With the read ending 3 residues before the CDR3 end, the germline J gene is used to fill in that end. The CDR3 has 14 residues. CDR1 is SGHTA, CDR2 FQGNSA, per germline. Trimming removed 2 bases at V and 2 bases at J, with 10 bases between.

This clone appeared many times. With the read ending 3 residues before the CDR3 end, the germline J gene is used to fill in that end. This sequence joins TRBV28 and TRBJ2-6; the match to TRBD1 covers 7 bases. This CDR3 is 17 amino acids long. The germline V gene encodes CDR1 MDHEN and CDR2 SYDVKM. J was trimmed by 2 bases and V by 3 bases; bases with no gene match: 7. CDR3 bases read: TGTGCCAGCAGTTTCCGGGACAGCTACACTGGGGCCAACGTC. The encoded protein is CASSFRDSYTGANV. The CDR3 in its entirety is CASSFRDSYTGANVLTF.

This clone has a count of ten or more. With the read ending 3 residues before the CDR3 end, the germline J gene is used to fill in that end. V is TRBV20-1 and J is TRBJ2-7; D might be TRBD1 (5 bases). This CDR3 is 12 amino acids long. Germline loops: CDR1 DFQATT, CDR2 SNEGSKA (reference sequence). The V and J ends lost 1 base and 3 bases respectively, with 7 bases between them. The CDR3: CSARGQGYEQYF. The part of the CDR3 DNA that was read is TGCAGTGCTAGAGGTCAGGGCTACGAG.

This clone was seen repeatedly, ten times or more. The observed sequence ends 3 residues before the CDR3 terminus, with the missing tail filled in from the germline J gene. The chain combines TRBV7-2 with TRBJ2-7; 11 nucleotides align to TRBD1. Germline V gene lookup returns CDR1 SGHTA and CDR2 FQGNSA. The CDR3 is 15 amino acids. V lost 3 bases, J lost 2 bases, and 3 bases stayed unmatched. Partial CDR3 DNA: TGTGCCAGCAGCTTCCCGGGACAGGGGGCCTACGAG. Translated, it gives CASSFPGQGAYE. Given in full, the CDR3 is CASSFPGQGAYEQYF.

This clone was detected a few times. The CDR3 end falls 3 residues outside the read, so it is completed with the germline J gene. The chain joins TRBV6-2 or TRBV6-3 to TRBJ2-1, with 8 nucleotides matching TRBD2. V trimming: 9 bases; J trimming: 8 bases; junction bases outside the gene matches: 9. The germline V gene encodes CDR1 MNHEY and CDR2 SVGEGT. The CDR3 is 13 residues long. Incomplete CDR3 DNA: TGTGCCAGTAGAACTAGCGGCTCCTATGAG. Translated, it gives CASRTSGSYE. The whole CDR3 region reads CASRTSGSYEQFF.

Ten or more counts support this clone. With the read ending 3 residues before the CDR3 end, the germline J gene is used to fill in that end. The rearrangement links TRBV20-1 to TRBJ2-5; no clear D gene. The CDR3 is 11 amino acids. Between the trimmed V and J ends, which lost 7 bases and 4 bases, there was a span of 10 bases. Germline assignment: CDR1 DFQATT and CDR2 SNEGSKA (reference sequence). Incomplete CDR3 DNA: TGCAGTGTTAAGAGAGGAGAGACC. Its protein is CSVKRGET. The whole CDR3 protein reads CSVKRGETQYF.

This clone appeared many times. The read gets to within 3 residues of the CDR3 end, and the germline J gene fills in the rest. The chain joins TRBV5-1 to TRBJ2-5; 13 bases line up with TRBD2. In germline, CDR1 is SGHRS, CDR2 YFSETQ. The CDR3 loop spans 16 amino acids. The junction had 4 bases not matched to a gene; V was cut back by 0 bases and J by 5 bases. The CDR3 loop is CASSLGTSGGDETQYF. The CDR3 bases that were read are TGCGCCAGCAGCTTGGGGACTAGCGGGGGCGATGAGACC.

This clone was observed many times. The read terminates 3 residues ahead of where the CDR3 ends, so the germline J gene completes it. The chain is built from TRBV18 and TRBJ1-1; the D gene is possibly TRBD1 (5 bases). The V and J ends lost 5 bases and 2 bases respectively, with 15 bases between them. The CDR3 consists of 15 residues. Germline CDR1 KGHSH, CDR2 LQKENI. The CDR3 reads CASSWGGRANTEAFF. CDR3 DNA (partial): TGTGCCAGCTCATGGGGGGGACGGGCAAACACTGAA.

This clone is medium-sized in the sample. The sequenced CDR3 bases are TGTGCCAGCAGTGGACTCCTGGGAGAGACC. Protein product: CASSGLLGET. The CDR3 as a whole reads CASSGLLGETQYF. This chain joins TRBV6-1 and TRBJ2-5, with D unclear. The read comes to an end 3 residues before the CDR3 does, leaving the germline J gene to fill in the end. Per the germline V gene, CDR1 is MNHNS and CDR2 is SASEGT. The V end lost 4 bases, the J end lost 4 bases, and 10 bases lay between the germline ends. The CDR3 runs to 13 residues.

This clone was counted many times. From the germline J gene comes the end of the CDR3, since the read stops 3 residues before it. The chain joins TRBV13 to TRBJ2-7; 7 bases fit TRBD1. The CDR3 spans 15 residues. CDR1 is PRHDT, CDR2 FYEKMQ, per germline (reference sequence). Germline trimming cut 5 bases from V and 6 bases from J; bases unmatched to any gene: 13. CDR3 bases read: TGTGCCAGCAGCCCCAGCCGGGACAGACCTACCGAG. This gives the protein CASSPSRDRPTE. The complete CDR3 sequence is CASSPSRDRPTEQYF. The full variable domain, with the rest looked up from reference TRBV13 and TRBJ2-7, is AAGVIQSPRHLIKEKRETATLKCYPIPRHDTVYWYQQGPGQDPQFLISFYEKMQSDKGSIPDRFSAQQFSDYHSELNMSSLELGDSALYFCASSPSRDRPTEQYFGPGTRLTVT.

In its sample, this clone was seen a few times. The sequenced fragment ends 3 residues before the CDR3 boundary, so the rest is inferred from the germline J gene. The chain links TRBV19 to TRBJ1-3; 7 bases fit TRBD1. This CDR3 is 15 amino acids long. In germline, CDR1 is LNHDA, CDR2 SQIVND (reference sequence). V lost 6 bases, J lost 4 bases, and 9 bases stayed unmatched. The covered CDR3 bases are TGTGCCAGTAGCCTCACAGGGGTAGCCGGAAACACC. Translating it yields CASSLTGVAGNT. The complete CDR3 sequence is CASSLTGVAGNTIYF. The full variable domain, in which reference TRBV19 and TRBJ1-3 provide the parts outside the CDR3, is DGGITQSPKYLFRKEGQNVTLSCEQNLNHDAMYWYRQDPGQGLRLIYYSQIVNDFQKGDIAEGYSVSREKKESFPLTVTSAQKNPTAFYLCASSLTGVAGNTIYFGEGSWLTVV.